This T cell receptor beta chain was identified during a study of shared clonotypes between healthy human individuals. V gave up 5 bases and J gave up 4 bases, with 11 bases separating them. CDR1 is SEHNR and CDR2 is FQNEAQ in the germline V gene (reference sequence). This CDR3 has 13 residues. TCRdb keeps only in-frame clones here, not all; method: immunoSEQ multiplex PCR. The table lists about 680,000 clones, about 91% of them singletons, with approximately 24% in the top ten. Cells designated naive CD8 were CD45RO-negative and were positively selected for CCR7, with terminally differentiated effector memory CD45RA+ cells excluded.

The receptor's source is a young man in good health. Sequencing used naive CD8+ T cells sorted from blood. This chain connects TRBV7-9 to TRBJ1-2; D is possibly TRBD1 (6 bases). The DNA of the CDR3 is TGTGCCAGCAGCCAGGGGATCGCCTATGGCTACACCTTC. It yields the protein CASSQGIAYGYTF.